This is a list of T cell receptor beta chains from one sample in a study of blood T cell repertoires in COVID-19. Method: immunoSEQ multiplex PCR; TCRdb's copy keeps in-frame clones and lacks some. The sample has about 120,000 clones, 86% seen once. Sequences were obtained from peripheral blood. Receptors originate from a man aged 70 or older who had recovered from COVID-19. Both conserved end residues are part of each CDR3. A D gene is named only where the DNA matches it firmly. Where a row states a size, it is once, few, many or the class of an expanded clone; other rows omit it.

j_call clone_size d_call v_call cdr3_aa cdr3_nt
TRBJ2-2 . TRBD1 TRBV7-9 CASSRGQGFWELFF TGTGCCAGCAGTAGAGGACAGGGGTTTTGGGAGCTGTTTTTT
TRBJ2-5 . TRBD2 TRBV4-1 CASSQGILAGGPRPSIETQYF TGCGCCAGCAGCCAGGGGATTCTAGCGGGGGGGCCGAGGCCCTCCATAGAGACCCAGTACTTC
TRBJ1-4 . . TRBV21-1 CASSKVSGRGEEKLFF TGTGCCAGCAGCAAAGTTTCCGGCAGGGGGGAAGAAAAACTGTTTTTT
TRBJ2-7 . . TRBV28 CASSLDRFTYEQYF TGTGCCAGCAGCCTCGACAGGTTTACCTACGAGCAGTACTTC
TRBJ1-5 . . TRBV18 CASSPVSDQPQHF TGTGCCAGCTCCCCTGTGAGCGATCAGCCCCAGCATTTT
TRBJ1-5 . . TRBV19 CASSTTGPDQPQHF TGTGCCAGTAGTACCACTGGGCCAGATCAGCCCCAGCATTTT
TRBJ1-1 . . TRBV27 CASSLRAVATEAFF TGTGCCAGCAGTTTGCGGGCCGTCGCGACTGAAGCTTTCTTT
TRBJ2-1 . . TRBV9 CASSATGDSYNEQFF TGTGCCAGCAGCGCCACAGGCGACTCCTACAATGAGCAGTTCTTC
TRBJ1-1 . . TRBV30 CAWSALWRVNTEAFF TGTGCCTGGAGTGCGCTATGGAGGGTCAACACTGAAGCTTTCTTT
TRBJ1-4 . . TRBV9 CASNSRGIGAEKLFF TGTGCCAGCAACTCACGGGGGATCGGAGCGGAAAAACTGTTTTTT
TRBJ1-2 once TRBD1 TRBV6-5 CASSPGQGAIGYTF TGTGCCAGCAGTCCGGGACAGGGGGCGATCGGCTACACCTTC
TRBJ1-5 . . TRBV7-6 CASSLAPPLGNQPQHF TGTGCCAGCAGCTTAGCTCCCCCTTTAGGCAATCAGCCCCAGCATTTT
TRBJ2-7 . TRBD1 TRBV28 CASSLPGQGGEQYF TGTGCCAGCAGTCTACCCGGACAGGGCGGCGAGCAGTACTTC
TRBJ1-1 . . TRBV5-1 CASSPGQPNTEAFF TGCGCCAGCAGCCCCGGACAACCGAACACTGAAGCTTTCTTT
TRBJ2-7 . TRBD2 TRBV28 CASSRTSGSIAYEQYF TGTGCCAGCAGTCGGACTAGCGGGAGTATTGCCTACGAGCAGTACTTC
TRBJ2-7 . . TRBV6-6 CATGQTYEQYF TGTGCCACTGGACAGACCTACGAGCAGTACTTC
TRBJ1-2 . . TRBV18 CASSPPGGTYGYTF TGTGCCAGCTCACCCCCCGGGGGGACCTATGGCTACACCTTC
TRBJ2-7 . TRBD1 TRBV28 CASRDGQGRREQYF TGTGCCAGCAGGGACGGACAGGGACGGCGCGAGCAGTACTTC
TRBJ1-2 . . TRBV24-1 CATSGQDGYTF TGTGCCACCAGCGGTCAGGATGGCTACACCTTC
TRBJ2-3 . TRBD2 TRBV10-3 CAISEQREGPPDTQYF TGTGCCATCAGTGAGCAGCGGGAGGGCCCTCCAGATACGCAGTATTTT
TRBJ2-7 . TRBD2 TRBV7-2 CASSLGGSGRARNEQYF TGTGCCAGCAGCTTAGGGGGCAGCGGGAGGGCCCGAAACGAGCAGTACTTC
TRBJ2-7 once . TRBV12-3/TRBV12-4 CASSWGLIYEQYF TGTGCCAGCAGTTGGGGACTGATCTACGAGCAGTACTTC
TRBJ1-1 . . TRBV6-5 CASSYGKGGTEAFF TGTGCCAGCAGTTACGGCAAGGGGGGGACTGAAGCTTTCTTT
TRBJ2-3 . TRBD2 TRBV7-3 CASSLSGTSGEPEYF TGTGCCAGCAGCTTATCTGGGACTAGCGGGGAACCTGAGTATTTT
TRBJ1-1 . . TRBV11-3 CASSYSRATEAFF TGTGCCAGCAGCTATTCGAGGGCGACTGAAGCTTTCTTT
TRBJ2-7 . TRBD1 TRBV7-2 CASTLLGQGYEQYF TGTGCCAGCACTTTATTAGGACAGGGCTACGAGCAGTACTTC
TRBJ2-7 . . TRBV18 CASSPRAYEQYF TGTGCCAGCTCACCCCGAGCCTACGAGCAGTACTTC
TRBJ2-3 . TRBD2 TRBV7-8 CASSYRTSGGSTDTQYF TGTGCCAGCAGCTACAGGACTAGCGGGGGTAGCACAGATACGCAGTATTTT
TRBJ2-1 . . TRBV10-3 CAHSFGAGFYGDEQFF TGTGCCCATTCGTTTGGGGCAGGCTTTTACGGTGATGAGCAGTTCTTC
TRBJ2-7 . TRBD1 TRBV7-7 CASSLYRGSSYEQYF TGTGCCAGCAGCTTATACAGGGGAAGCTCCTACGAGCAGTACTTC
TRBJ2-2 . TRBD1 TRBV3-1/TRBV3-2 CASSQVPRTDRANTGELFF TGTGCCAGCAGCCAAGTGCCAAGAACGGACAGGGCGAACACCGGGGAGCTGTTTTTT
TRBJ2-5 . . TRBV2 CASLGLAPNQETQYF TGTGCCAGCCTGGGGCTGGCGCCTAACCAAGAGACCCAGTACTTC
TRBJ2-2 . . TRBV11-2 CASSLILWELFF TGTGCCAGCAGCTTAATACTCTGGGAGCTGTTTTTT
TRBJ2-6 few TRBD1 TRBV24-1 CATSATGKSGANVLTF TGTGCCACCTCAGCGACAGGGAAGTCTGGGGCCAACGTCCTGACTTTC
TRBJ2-3 . . TRBV6-2/TRBV6-3 CASSRRGYTDTQYF TGTGCCAGCAGTAGAAGGGGGTACACAGATACGCAGTATTTT
TRBJ1-2 . TRBD1 TRBV28 CASSLAGGWYGYTF TGTGCCAGCAGTTTAGCAGGGGGTTGGTATGGCTACACCTTC
TRBJ1-2 . TRBD1 TRBV6-5 CASSNRGQGYGYTF TGTGCCAGCAGCAACAGGGGGCAGGGGTATGGCTACACCTTC
TRBJ1-4 once . TRBV30 CAWSVGGYNEKLFF TGTGCCTGGAGTGTGGGGGGATATAATGAAAAACTGTTTTTT
TRBJ2-2 . TRBD2 TRBV7-2 CASSSTPGLILPGELFF TGTGCCAGCAGCTCGACCCCGGGACTAATATTACCTGGGGAGCTGTTTTTT
TRBJ1-5 . . TRBV18 CASSPSGAGDQPQHF TGTGCCAGCTCACCCTCCGGGGCAGGGGATCAGCCCCAGCATTTT
TRBJ1-1 . . TRBV15 CATSSVLAGKTEAFF TGTGCCACCAGCAGTGTTCTGGCAGGGAAAACTGAAGCTTTCTTT
TRBJ2-7 . TRBD1 TRBV2 CASCGTGYEQYF TGTGCCAGTTGCGGGACAGGCTACGAGCAGTACTTC
TRBJ1-1 . . TRBV7-9 CASSPHRGTEAFF TGTGCCAGCAGCCCCCACCGGGGGACTGAAGCTTTCTTT
TRBJ2-7 . TRBD1 TRBV9 CASSVEGQGSYEQYF TGTGCCAGCAGCGTAGAGGGACAGGGGTCCTACGAGCAGTACTTC
TRBJ2-5 . TRBD1 TRBV10-3 CAISDRVRETQYF TGTGCCATCAGCGACAGGGTCCGGGAGACCCAGTACTTC